The clone carrying this T cell receptor (beta chain) occurred once. What it binds is not known. This sample was taken from a study of cytomegalovirus exposure and HLA in healthy donors. A multiplex PCR was run with 60 Vbeta primers and 13 Jbeta primers. Data came from immunoSEQ multiplex PCR; TCRdb stores just in-frame clones and leaves some out. The sample has about 170,000 clones, more than 75% seen once. General study points: Some segments of the V type, notably TRBV6-2 and TRBV6-3, were excluded as indistinguishable. It has been reported that TCR beta sequences accurately predicted the HLA-A and HLA-B alleles of most subjects. Immune exposure information comprised only CMV serostatus.

CDR1 and CDR2 (germline): MNHEY, SMNVEV (reference sequence). Trimming removed 5 bases from V and 2 bases from J, with 9 bases in between. The CDR3 spans 13 residues. The V gene is TRBV27, the J gene TRBJ1-1; D ambiguous. Sequencing used PBMCs. The TCR sequence derives from a man younger than 35 in good health and CMV-seropositive. CDR3 in DNA: TGTGCCAGCAGTCAGACACCAAACACTGAAGCTTTCTTT. Its translation is CASSQTPNTEAFF.